Here is one T cell receptor (beta chain) with its context. Antigen unknown. The record originates from a study of shared clonotypes between healthy human individuals. Genomic DNA of every subset was divided equally among multiple immunoSEQ plates. Produced via immunoSEQ multiplex PCR; TCRdb's table is partial and in-frame only. The top ten clones hold about 0.21% of a sample with about 800,000 clones, about 97% of them seen once. The CDR3 runs 15 residues. Germline CDR1 reads SEHNR; CDR2 reads FQNEAQ (reference sequence). V was shortened by 5 bases and J by 7 bases, with 20 bases between the two germline ends. Overall study findings and caveats: Among the subsets, naive ones generally showed larger estimated richness than memory ones. Among non-shared clonotypes, generation probabilities were lower than among those shared by all four donors.

Naive CD8 isolation took CD45RO-negative cells positively selected for CCR7 and excluded terminally differentiated effector memory CD45RA+ cells. Sample: naive CD8+ T cells sorted from blood. The chain combines TRBV7-9 with TRBJ2-5; D is perhaps TRBD2 (5 bases). The receptor's source is a man younger than 40 in good health. CDR3 sequence: CASSPVGEMVVTQYF. Here the CDR3 DNA reads TGTGCCAGCAGCCCAGTCGGGGAAATGGTAGTGACCCAGTACTTC.